This T cell receptor (beta chain) is drawn from a study of T cell responses to AZD1222 COVID-19 vaccine. Study results and limitations: Donors, mostly white British, included more females; clonal diversity was possibly underestimated. Among AZD1222 vaccinees, only 5 to 7 were seropositive at baseline. Spike-specific TCR breadth rose after two AZD1222 doses, and depth rose as well. The reported proportion of spike-specific TCRs targeting unmutated variant regions was nearly half.

TCRdb's table, derived via immunoSEQ multiplex PCR, lists solely in-frame clones and lacks some. The sample includes around 94,000 clones, about 88% of them seen just once. Notes on this clone: Its antigen is undetermined.

This sequence originates from an adult in good health. This specimen was peripheral blood, taken on day 0 of AZD1222 vaccination.

This chain's CDR3 is CASSLVLAGVNEQFF. Written as DNA, the CDR3 is TGTGCCAGCAGCTTAGTACTAGCGGGAGTCAATGAGCAGTTCTTC. This rearrangement joins TRBV7-8 to TRBJ2-1; 11 bases line up with TRBD2. Germline CDR1 reads SGHVS; CDR2 reads FQNEAQ. V shed 1 base, J shed 6 bases, and the junction held 2 bases outside the gene matches. The CDR3 sequence is 15 residues long. Full variable domain (missing parts from reference TRBV7-8 and TRBJ2-1): GAGVSQSPRYKVAKRGQDVALRCDPISGHVSLFWYQQALGQGPEFLTYFQNEAQLDKSGLPSDRFFAERPEGSVSTLKIQRTQQEDSAVYLCASSLVLAGVNEQFFGPGTRLTVL.